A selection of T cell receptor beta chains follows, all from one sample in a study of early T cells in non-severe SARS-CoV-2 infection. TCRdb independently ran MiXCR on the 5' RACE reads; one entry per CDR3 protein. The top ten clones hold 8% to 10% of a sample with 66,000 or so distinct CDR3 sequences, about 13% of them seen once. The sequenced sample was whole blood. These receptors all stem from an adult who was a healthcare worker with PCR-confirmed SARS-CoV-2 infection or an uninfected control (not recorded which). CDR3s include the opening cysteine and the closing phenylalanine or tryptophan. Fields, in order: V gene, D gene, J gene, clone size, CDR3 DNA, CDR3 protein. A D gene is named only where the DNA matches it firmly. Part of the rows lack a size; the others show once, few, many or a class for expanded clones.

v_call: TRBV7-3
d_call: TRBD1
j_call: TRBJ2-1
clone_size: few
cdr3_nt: TGTGCCAGCAGCTGGGGGACCGGGACAGTTTACAATGAGCAGTTCTTC
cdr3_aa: CASSWGTGTVYNEQFF

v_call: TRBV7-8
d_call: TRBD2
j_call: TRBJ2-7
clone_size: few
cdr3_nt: TGTGCCAGCAGCCTCCGACTAGCCGGCTACGAGCAGTACTTC
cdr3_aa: CASSLRLAGYEQYF

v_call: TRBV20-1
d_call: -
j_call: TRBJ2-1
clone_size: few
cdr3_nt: TGCAGTGCTAGGGGGGGTAGGAGCGGGTCTTCCTACAATGAGCAGTTCTTC
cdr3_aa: CSARGGRSGSSYNEQFF

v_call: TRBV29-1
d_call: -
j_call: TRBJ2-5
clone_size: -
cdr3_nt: TGCAGCGTTGAACCCCGACAGCAAGAGACCCAGTACTTC
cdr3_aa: CSVEPRQQETQYF

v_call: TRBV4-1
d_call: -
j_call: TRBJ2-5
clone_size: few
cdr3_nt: TGCGCCAGCAGCCAAGTTAGGCCCGGAGAGACCCAGTACTTC
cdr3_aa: CASSQVRPGETQYF

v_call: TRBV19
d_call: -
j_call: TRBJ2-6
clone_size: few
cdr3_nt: TGCGCCAGTAAGAGGGCAGGCCTGACTGGGGCCAACGTCCTGACTTTC
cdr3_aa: CASKRAGLTGANVLTF

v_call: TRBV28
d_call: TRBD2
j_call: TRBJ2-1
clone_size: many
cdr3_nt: TGTGCCAGCAGCTTGGGACTAGCGGGAGGGCCCGGGAATGAGCAGTTCTTC
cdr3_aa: CASSLGLAGGPGNEQFF

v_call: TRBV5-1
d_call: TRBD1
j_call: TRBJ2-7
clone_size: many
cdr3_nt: TGCGCCAGCAGCTTGCGGACAGGGGGATACGAGCAGTACTTC
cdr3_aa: CASSLRTGGYEQYF

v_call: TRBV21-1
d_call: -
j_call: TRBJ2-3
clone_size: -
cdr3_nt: TGTGCCAGCAGCAAGATTAGCGGAAGCACAGATACGCAGTATTTT
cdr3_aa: CASSKISGSTDTQYF

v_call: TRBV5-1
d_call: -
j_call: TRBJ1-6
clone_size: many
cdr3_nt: TGCGCCAGCAGCCCGAACAGTTCACCCCTCCACTTT
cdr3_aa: CASSPNSSPLHF

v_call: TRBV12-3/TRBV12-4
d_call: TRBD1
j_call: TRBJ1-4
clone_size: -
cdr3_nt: TGTGCCAGCAGTGAGACAGGGGGCGCAGGTGAAAAACTGTTTTTT
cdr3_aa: CASSETGGAGEKLFF

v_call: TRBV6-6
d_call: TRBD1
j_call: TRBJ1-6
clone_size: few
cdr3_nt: TGTGCCAGCAGTTTCCCAGAGGGGGCTTCACCCCTCCACTTT
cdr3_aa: CASSFPEGASPLHF

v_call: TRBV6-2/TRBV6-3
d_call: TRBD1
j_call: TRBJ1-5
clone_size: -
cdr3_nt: TGTGCCAGCGGATCCACAGGGGTGGGCAATCAGCCCCAGCATTTT
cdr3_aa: CASGSTGVGNQPQHF

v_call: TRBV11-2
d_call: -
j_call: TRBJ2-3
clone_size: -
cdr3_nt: TGTGCCAGCAGCTCGACGGTAGATACGCAGTATTTT
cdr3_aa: CASSSTVDTQYF

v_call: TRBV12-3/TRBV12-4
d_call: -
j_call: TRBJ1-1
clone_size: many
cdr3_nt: TGTGCCAGCAGTTCCCCGGGCCCGTCGAGCACTGAAGCTTTCTTT
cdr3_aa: CASSSPGPSSTEAFF

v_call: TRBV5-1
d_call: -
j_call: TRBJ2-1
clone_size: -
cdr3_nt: TGCGCCAGCAGCTCCTTAGACAGTCACGATGAGCAGTTCTTC
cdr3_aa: CASSSLDSHDEQFF

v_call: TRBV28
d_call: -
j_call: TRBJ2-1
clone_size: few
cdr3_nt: TGTGCCAGCAGTTTATCCAGGAATGAGCAGTTCTTC
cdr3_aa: CASSLSRNEQFF

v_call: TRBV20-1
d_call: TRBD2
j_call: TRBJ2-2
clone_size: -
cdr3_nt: TGCAGTGCGGAGCGGGAGACCGGGGAGCTGTTTTTT
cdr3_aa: CSAERETGELFF

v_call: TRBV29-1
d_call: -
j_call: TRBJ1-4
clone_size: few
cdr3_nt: TGCAGCGTTGAAGATGGAGCCCTAGAAAAACTGTTTTTT
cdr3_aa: CSVEDGALEKLFF

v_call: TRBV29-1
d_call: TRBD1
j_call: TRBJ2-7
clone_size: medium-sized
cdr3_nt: TGCAGCGTCGAGACAGGGGTTTCCTACGAGCAGTACTTC
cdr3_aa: CSVETGVSYEQYF

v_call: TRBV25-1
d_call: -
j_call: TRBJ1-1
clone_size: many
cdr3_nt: TGTGCCAGCAGTGCTAGGGGGAACACTGAAGCTTTCTTT
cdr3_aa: CASSARGNTEAFF

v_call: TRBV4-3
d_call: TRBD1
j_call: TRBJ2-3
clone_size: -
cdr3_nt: TGCGCCAGCAGCCAATCCCGACAGGGGACGCAGTATTTT
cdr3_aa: CASSQSRQGTQYF

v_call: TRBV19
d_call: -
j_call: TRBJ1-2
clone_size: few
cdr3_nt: TGTGCCAGTCAACGCACTGAGGGTGGCTACACCTTC
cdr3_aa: CASQRTEGGYTF

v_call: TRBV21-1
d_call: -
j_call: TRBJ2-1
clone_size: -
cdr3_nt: TGTGCCAGCAGCAAAAGGGGGGTAACCTACAATGAGCAGTTCTTC
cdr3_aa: CASSKRGVTYNEQFF

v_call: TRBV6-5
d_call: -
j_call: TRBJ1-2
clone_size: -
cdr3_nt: TGTGCCAGCAGTTACGCAACACACGGCTATGGCTACACCTTC
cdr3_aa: CASSYATHGYGYTF

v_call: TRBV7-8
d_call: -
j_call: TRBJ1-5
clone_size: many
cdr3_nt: TGTGCCAGCAGCTTAGAAGTTGTTCAGCCCCAGCATTTT
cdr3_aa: CASSLEVVQPQHF

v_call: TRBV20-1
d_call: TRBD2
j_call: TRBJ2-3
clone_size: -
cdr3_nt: TGCAGTGCTAGTCGGGTAGCGGGAGGAATCACAGATACGCAGTATTTT
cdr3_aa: CSASRVAGGITDTQYF

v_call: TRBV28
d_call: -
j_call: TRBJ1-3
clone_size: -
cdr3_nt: TGTGCCAGCAGTTTGTCTTACTCTGGAAACACCATATATTTT
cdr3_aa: CASSLSYSGNTIYF

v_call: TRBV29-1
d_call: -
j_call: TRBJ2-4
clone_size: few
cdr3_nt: TGCAGCGTTGATAGTGGGGGCCGGCGGTACTTC
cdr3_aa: CSVDSGGRRYF

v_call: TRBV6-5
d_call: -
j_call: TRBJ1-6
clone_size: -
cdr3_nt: TGTGCCAGCAGGCACAGGGCTGATTCACCCCTCCACTTT
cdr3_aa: CASRHRADSPLHF

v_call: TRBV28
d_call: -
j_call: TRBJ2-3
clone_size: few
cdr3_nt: TGTGCCAGCACAAACTTCGGAGATACGCAGTATTTT
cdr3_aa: CASTNFGDTQYF

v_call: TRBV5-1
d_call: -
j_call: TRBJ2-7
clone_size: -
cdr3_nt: TGCGCCAGCAGCTTGGCCTCCTTTTCGGTTAACGAGCAGTACTTC
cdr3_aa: CASSLASFSVNEQYF

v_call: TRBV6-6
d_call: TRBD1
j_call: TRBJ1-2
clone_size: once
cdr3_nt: TGTGCCAGCAGTTCCACCGGGACAGGGAACTATGGCTGCACCTTC
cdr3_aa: CASSSTGTGNYGCTF

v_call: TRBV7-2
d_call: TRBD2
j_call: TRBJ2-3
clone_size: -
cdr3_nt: TGTGCCAGCAGCTTAGCGGCGGGAGGGTACACAGATACGCAGTATTTT
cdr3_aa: CASSLAAGGYTDTQYF

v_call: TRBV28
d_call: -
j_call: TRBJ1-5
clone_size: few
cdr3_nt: TGTGCCAGCACCATCCCTGTGGGCAATCAGCCCCAGCATTTT
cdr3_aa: CASTIPVGNQPQHF

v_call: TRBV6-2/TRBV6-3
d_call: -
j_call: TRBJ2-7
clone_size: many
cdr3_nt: TGTGCCAGCAGTTACGACAGATACGAGCAGTACTTC
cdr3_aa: CASSYDRYEQYF

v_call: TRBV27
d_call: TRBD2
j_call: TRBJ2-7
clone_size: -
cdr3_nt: TGTGCCAGCAGGGCCGGTGCTAGCGGCTCCTACGAGCAGTACTTC
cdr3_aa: CASRAGASGSYEQYF

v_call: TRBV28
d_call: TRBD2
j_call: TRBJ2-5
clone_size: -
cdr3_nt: TGTGCCAGCAGTGCCCGGACTAGCGGGCGAGAGACCCAGTACTTC
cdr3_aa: CASSARTSGRETQYF

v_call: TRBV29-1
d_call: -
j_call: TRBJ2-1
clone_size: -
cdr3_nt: TGCAGCGTTGAAAACGGAAATGAGCAGTTCTTC
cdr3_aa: CSVENGNEQFF

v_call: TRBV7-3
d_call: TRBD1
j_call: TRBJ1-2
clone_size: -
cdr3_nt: TGTGCCAGCAGCCCAGGGGGAGGCCTTGGCTACACCTTC
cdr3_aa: CASSPGGGLGYTF

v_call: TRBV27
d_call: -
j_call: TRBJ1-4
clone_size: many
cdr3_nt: TGTGCCAGCAGCCTCCTTTGGGGGGCGCGCGAAAAACTGTTTTTT
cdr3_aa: CASSLLWGAREKLFF

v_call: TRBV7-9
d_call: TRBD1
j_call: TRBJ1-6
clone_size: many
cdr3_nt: TGTGCCAGCAGCTTAACCAGGGGGCAAAATAGGAATTCACCCCTCCACTTT
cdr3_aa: CASSLTRGQNRNSPLHF

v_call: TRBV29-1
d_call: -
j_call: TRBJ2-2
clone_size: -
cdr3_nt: TGCAGCGGAGGTGGGCAAACCGGGGAGCTGTTTTTT
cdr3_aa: CSGGGQTGELFF

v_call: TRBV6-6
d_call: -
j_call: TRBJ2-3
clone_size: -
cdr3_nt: TGTGCCAGCAGCGAAGCGACAGATACGCAGTATTTT
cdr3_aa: CASSEATDTQYF

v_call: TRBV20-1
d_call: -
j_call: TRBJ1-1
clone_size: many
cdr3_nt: TGCAGTGCTAGTCTCTCCCGGGGGTTTTACGCTGAAGCTTTCTTT
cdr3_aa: CSASLSRGFYAEAFF

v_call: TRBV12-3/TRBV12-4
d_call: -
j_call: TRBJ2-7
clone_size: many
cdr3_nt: TGTGCCAGCACCCTTAGCGGGACAGGCTCCTACGAGCAGTACTTC
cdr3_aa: CASTLSGTGSYEQYF

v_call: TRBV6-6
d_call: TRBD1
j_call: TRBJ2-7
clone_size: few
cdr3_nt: TGTGCCAGCAGTTACCGGGGACAGGGGTACGAGCAGTACTTC
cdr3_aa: CASSYRGQGYEQYF

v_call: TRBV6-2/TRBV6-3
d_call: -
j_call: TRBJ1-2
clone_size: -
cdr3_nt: TGTGCCAGCAGTTCCTCTGCAGGGCTTACGGATTATGGCTACACCTTC
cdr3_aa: CASSSSAGLTDYGYTF

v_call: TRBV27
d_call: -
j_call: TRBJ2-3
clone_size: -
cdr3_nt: TGTGCCAGCAAAAGGACGGTGAGCACAGATACGCAGTATTTT
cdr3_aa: CASKRTVSTDTQYF

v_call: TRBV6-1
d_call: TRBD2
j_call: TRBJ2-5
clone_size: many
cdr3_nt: TGTGCCAGCAAGGCGGCGGGAGCGGCGGAGACCCAGTACTTC
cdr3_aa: CASKAAGAAETQYF

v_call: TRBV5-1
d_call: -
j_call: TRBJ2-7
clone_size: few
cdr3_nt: TGCGCCAGCAGCTTGGACGCTAGGTTACCTTACGAGCAGTACTTC
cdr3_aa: CASSLDARLPYEQYF

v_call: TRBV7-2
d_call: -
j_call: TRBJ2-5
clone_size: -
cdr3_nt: TGTGCCAGCAGCTTAAACCCTCCGGGAGTGTCAACGGAGACCCAGTACTTC
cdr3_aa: CASSLNPPGVSTETQYF

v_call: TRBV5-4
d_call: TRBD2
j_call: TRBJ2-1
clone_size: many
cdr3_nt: TGTGCCAGCAGTTCCAAAGTTGGTCCTAGCGGGAGAAACAATGAGCAGTTCTTC
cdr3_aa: CASSSKVGPSGRNNEQFF

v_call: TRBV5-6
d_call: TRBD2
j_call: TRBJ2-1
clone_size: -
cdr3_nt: TGTGCCAGCAGCTTGGAGATGGGGACTAGCTCCCGGGAGCAGTTCTTC
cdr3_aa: CASSLEMGTSSREQFF

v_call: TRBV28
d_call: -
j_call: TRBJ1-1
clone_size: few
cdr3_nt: TGTGCCAGCAGCGCCCCGAAGGGGTCCACTGAAGCTTTCTTT
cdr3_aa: CASSAPKGSTEAFF

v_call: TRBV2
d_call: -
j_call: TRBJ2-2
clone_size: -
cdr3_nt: TGTGCCAGCAGTTCACGAATGGTACTAAGGTCCGGGGAGCTGTTTTTT
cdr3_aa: CASSSRMVLRSGELFF

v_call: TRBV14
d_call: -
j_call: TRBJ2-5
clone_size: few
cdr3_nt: TGTGCCAGCAGCCCCGGGGAGGCCTTAAGGGAGACCCAGTACTTC
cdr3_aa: CASSPGEALRETQYF

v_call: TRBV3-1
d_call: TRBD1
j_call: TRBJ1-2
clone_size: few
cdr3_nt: TGTGCCAGCAGCTTAGACAGGGGGCTCTATGGCTACACCTTC
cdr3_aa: CASSLDRGLYGYTF

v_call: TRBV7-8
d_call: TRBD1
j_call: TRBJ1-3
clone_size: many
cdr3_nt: TGTGCCAGCAGCGCCGCGGAGCGACAGGGTTGGCTAAACACCATATATTTT
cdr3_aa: CASSAAERQGWLNTIYF

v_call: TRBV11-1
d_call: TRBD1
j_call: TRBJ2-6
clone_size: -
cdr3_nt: TGTGCCAGCAGCCCGGGACAGCCCTCTGGGGCCAACGTCCTGACTTTC
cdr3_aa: CASSPGQPSGANVLTF